These T cell receptor beta chains were read from a single sample in a study of T cell responses to AZD1222 COVID-19 vaccine. The method was immunoSEQ multiplex PCR; TCRdb's version includes in-frame clones alone and lacks a portion of them. The sample holds 60,000 to 65,000 clones, approximately 83% seen once. Source: peripheral blood, taken on day 0 of AZD1222 vaccination. The receptor set was obtained from an adult in good health. CDR3s include the opening cysteine and the closing phenylalanine or tryptophan. Fields, in order: clone size, V gene, J gene, D gene, CDR3 protein, CDR3 DNA. A D gene is named only where the DNA matches it firmly. Size is omitted from some rows. Given values are once, few, many or a class for expanded clones.

clone size: -; V gene: TRBV28; J gene: TRBJ2-5; D gene: TRBD2; CDR3 protein: CASSSLAIKETQYF; CDR3 DNA: TGTGCCAGCAGTTCACTAGCGATTAAAGAGACCCAGTACTTC
clone size: -; V gene: TRBV6-4; J gene: TRBJ1-1; D gene: -; CDR3 protein: CASTIGVSLNTEAFF; CDR3 DNA: TGTGCCAGCACCATAGGGGTCAGTTTGAACACTGAAGCTTTCTTT
clone size: once; V gene: TRBV5-6; J gene: TRBJ1-3; D gene: -; CDR3 protein: CASSQSPSSGNTIYF; CDR3 DNA: TGTGCCAGCAGCCAGAGCCCAAGCTCTGGAAACACCATATATTTT
clone size: once; V gene: TRBV7-9; J gene: TRBJ1-1; D gene: -; CDR3 protein: CASSFRDPLGFF; CDR3 DNA: TGTGCCAGCAGCTTTAGGGATCCCCTGGGTTTCTTT
clone size: -; V gene: TRBV4-1; J gene: TRBJ2-1; D gene: -; CDR3 protein: CASSQVPGELWNEQFF; CDR3 DNA: TGCGCCAGCAGCCAAGTCCCAGGGGAGTTGTGGAATGAGCAGTTCTTC
clone size: few; V gene: TRBV28; J gene: TRBJ1-2; D gene: -; CDR3 protein: CASSLPNRDGYTF; CDR3 DNA: TGTGCCAGCAGTCTCCCAAACAGGGACGGCTACACCTTC
clone size: -; V gene: TRBV5-1; J gene: TRBJ2-7; D gene: TRBD2; CDR3 protein: CASSPSGGALTYEQYF; CDR3 DNA: TGCGCCAGCAGCCCTTCCGGGGGGGCCTTGACCTACGAGCAGTACTTC
clone size: once; V gene: TRBV29-1; J gene: TRBJ2-5; D gene: -; CDR3 protein: CSVALAPATQYF; CDR3 DNA: TGCAGCGTGGCTCTGGCCCCGGCGACCCAGTACTTC
clone size: medium-sized; V gene: TRBV5-1; J gene: TRBJ2-7; D gene: TRBD2; CDR3 protein: CASSLEPLAGDEQYF; CDR3 DNA: TGCGCCAGCAGCTTGGAACCACTAGCGGGGGACGAGCAGTACTTC
clone size: -; V gene: TRBV27; J gene: TRBJ1-3; D gene: -; CDR3 protein: CASSPTRDSGNTIYF; CDR3 DNA: TGTGCCAGCAGTCCTACCAGGGACTCTGGAAACACCATATATTTT
clone size: -; V gene: TRBV19; J gene: TRBJ1-4; D gene: TRBD1; CDR3 protein: CASSRQGQSEKLFF; CDR3 DNA: TGTGCCAGTAGCAGACAGGGACAGAGCGAAAAACTGTTTTTT
clone size: -; V gene: TRBV10-3; J gene: TRBJ1-1; D gene: TRBD1; CDR3 protein: CAISGGTGRNTEAFF; CDR3 DNA: TGTGCCATCAGTGGGGGGACAGGAAGGAACACTGAAGCTTTCTTT
clone size: -; V gene: TRBV11-3; J gene: TRBJ2-3; D gene: TRBD2; CDR3 protein: CASSLDRAGGPDTQYF; CDR3 DNA: TGTGCCAGCAGCTTAGATCGCGCGGGGGGGCCAGATACGCAGTATTTT
clone size: -; V gene: TRBV11-3; J gene: TRBJ2-1; D gene: TRBD2; CDR3 protein: CASSLDGSGGYNEQFF; CDR3 DNA: TGTGCCAGCAGCTTAGATGGCAGCGGGGGGTACAATGAGCAGTTCTTC
clone size: -; V gene: TRBV29-1; J gene: TRBJ2-5; D gene: -; CDR3 protein: CSVEDLKQEETQYF; CDR3 DNA: TGCAGCGTTGAAGATCTCAAACAGGAGGAGACCCAGTACTTC
clone size: few; V gene: TRBV9; J gene: TRBJ2-5; D gene: -; CDR3 protein: CASSVEGGGVGETQYF; CDR3 DNA: TGTGCCAGCAGCGTAGAGGGAGGGGGCGTTGGGGAGACCCAGTACTTC
clone size: -; V gene: TRBV6-2/TRBV6-3; J gene: TRBJ1-2; D gene: -; CDR3 protein: CASSTGLLYGYTF; CDR3 DNA: TGTGCCAGCAGCACGGGTCTACTTTATGGCTACACCTTC
clone size: -; V gene: TRBV5-4; J gene: TRBJ1-1; D gene: TRBD1; CDR3 protein: CASSSHRGGDTEAFF; CDR3 DNA: TGTGCCAGCAGCTCCCACAGGGGAGGGGACACTGAAGCTTTCTTT
clone size: -; V gene: TRBV4-3; J gene: TRBJ1-6; D gene: -; CDR3 protein: CASSQDRGDTSPLHF; CDR3 DNA: TGCGCCAGCAGCCAAGATCGCGGGGATACTTCACCCCTCCACTTT
clone size: -; V gene: TRBV12-3/TRBV12-4; J gene: TRBJ2-7; D gene: -; CDR3 protein: CASSRDIVYEQYF; CDR3 DNA: TGTGCCAGCAGTCGGGACATCGTCTACGAGCAGTACTTC
clone size: -; V gene: TRBV7-2; J gene: TRBJ2-1; D gene: TRBD1; CDR3 protein: CASSSVQGAVEQFF; CDR3 DNA: TGTGCCAGCAGCAGCGTACAGGGGGCCGTGGAGCAGTTCTTC
clone size: -; V gene: TRBV4-3; J gene: TRBJ1-2; D gene: -; CDR3 protein: CASSQETARGYTF; CDR3 DNA: TGCGCCAGCAGCCAAGAGACGGCTAGAGGCTACACCTTC
clone size: once; V gene: TRBV4-2; J gene: TRBJ1-5; D gene: -; CDR3 protein: CASSQDSGDTYSNQPQHF; CDR3 DNA: TGTGCCAGCAGCCAAGATAGCGGGGACACTTATAGCAATCAGCCCCAGCATTTT